The 3 T cell receptor beta chains given below trace back to one sample, sequenced in a study of vaccination and CD4 T cells after COVID-19. These receptors' antigens are unknown. Scientists ran DNA taken from cultured CD4+ T cells through the Oncomine TCR Beta short-read assay for sequencing. TCRdb re-called the PCR reads with MiXCR, one entry per CDR3 protein. The sample holds tens of thousands of distinct CDR3 sequences, approximately 29% seen once. Time point reported: late sampling 161 to 241 days after vaccination in three convalescent patients. Indicated treatment: roughly 11-day PBMC culture with coronavirus spike peptide pools or control peptides (ViraFEST assay). The starting material was CD4+ T cells from blood, cultured in vitro, obtained about 7 months after SARS-CoV-2 vaccination. Receptor source: a human donor who had recovered from COVID-19.

J is TRBJ2-3 and V is TRBV20-1; 12 bases line up with TRBD1. The V segment lost 0 bases and the J segment 7 bases; nucleotides outside the gene matches: 11. CDR3 length: 17 amino acids. The germline CDR1 and CDR2 sequences are DFQATT and SNEGSKA (reference sequence). The CDR3 sequence is CSARDLGTGGRWNTQYF. CDR3 nucleotide sequence: TGCAGTGCTAGAGATCTTGGGACAGGGGGCCGTTGGAATACGCAGTATTTT.

The V gene is TRBV28, the J gene TRBJ2-5, with 9 bases matching TRBD2. CDR3 length: 17 amino acids. Germline V CDR1 and CDR2: MDHEN, SYDVKM. Trimming removed 5 bases from V and 5 bases from J; junction bases left unmatched: 15. The CDR3 DNA sequence: TGTGCCAGCAGTAGGGGAAAAGGGGGGAGCGGGGGGGAGACCCAGTACTTC. This codes for CASSRGKGGSGGETQYF.

This clonotype was detected only a few times. The chain joins TRBV7-3 to TRBJ2-1; the D gene is possibly TRBD2 (6 bases). Trimming cost V 0 bases and J 3 bases, with 9 bases left between them. Looked up from germline, CDR1 is SGHTA and CDR2 is FQGTGA. There are 15 residues in the CDR3. CDR3 protein: CASSLTSGFYNEQFF. CDR3 DNA: TGTGCCAGCAGCTTAACTAGCGGCTTCTACAATGAGCAGTTCTTC.